This T cell receptor beta chain was identified in a study of CD8+ T cells in alopecia areata. The treatment here: oral pan-JAK inhibitor, 5-10 mg twice daily. This clone appeared a few times. The CDR3 sequence is 14 residues long. Per germline, CDR1 GTSNPN and CDR2 SVGIG (reference sequence). V dropped 3 bases and J dropped 3; count of bases not matched to a gene: 4. Following extraction, RNA underwent reverse transcription to cDNA, which served as the sequencing template. This table comes from immunoSEQ multiplex PCR, and its TCRdb copy is limited to in-frame clones, with some not included. Among some 190,000 clones listed, about 60% were seen once.

The chain carries TRBV30 and TRBJ2-2, with 7 positions matching TRBD2. Sequencing was performed on CD4+ T cells sorted from blood, taken at week 4, from a patient treated with tofacitinib. The TCR was taken from a human donor with alopecia areata. The CDR3 here is CAWRREGDTGELFF. The DNA of the CDR3 is TGTGCCTGGAGGAGGGAGGGTGACACCGGGGAGCTGTTTTTT.